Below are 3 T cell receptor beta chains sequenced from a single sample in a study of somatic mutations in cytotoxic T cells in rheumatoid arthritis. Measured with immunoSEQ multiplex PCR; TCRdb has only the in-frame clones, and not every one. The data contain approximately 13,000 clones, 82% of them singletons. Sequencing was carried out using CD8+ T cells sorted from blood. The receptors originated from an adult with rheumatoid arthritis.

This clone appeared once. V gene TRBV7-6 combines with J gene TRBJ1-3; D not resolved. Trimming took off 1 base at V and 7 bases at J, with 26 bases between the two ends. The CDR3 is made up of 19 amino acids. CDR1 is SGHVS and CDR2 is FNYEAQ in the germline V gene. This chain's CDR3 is CASSLVPSRWGKLGNTIYF. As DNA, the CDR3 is TGTGCCAGCAGCTTAGTACCCTCGCGTTGGGGTAAGCTTGGCAACACCATATATTTT.

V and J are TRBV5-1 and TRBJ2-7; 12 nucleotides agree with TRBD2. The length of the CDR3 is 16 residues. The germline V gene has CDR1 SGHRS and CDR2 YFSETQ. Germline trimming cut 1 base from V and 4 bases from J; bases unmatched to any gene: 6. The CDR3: CASSLSASGGVYEQYF. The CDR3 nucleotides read TGCGCCAGCAGCTTGTCGGCTAGCGGGGGGGTGTACGAGCAGTACTTC.

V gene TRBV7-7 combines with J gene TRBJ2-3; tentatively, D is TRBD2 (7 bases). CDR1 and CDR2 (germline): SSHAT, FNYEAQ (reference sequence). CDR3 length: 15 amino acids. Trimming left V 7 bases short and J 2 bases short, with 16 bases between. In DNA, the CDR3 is TGTGCCAGCAATTCTCCCGGGGGGCACACAGATACGCAGTATTTT. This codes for CASNSPGGHTDTQYF.